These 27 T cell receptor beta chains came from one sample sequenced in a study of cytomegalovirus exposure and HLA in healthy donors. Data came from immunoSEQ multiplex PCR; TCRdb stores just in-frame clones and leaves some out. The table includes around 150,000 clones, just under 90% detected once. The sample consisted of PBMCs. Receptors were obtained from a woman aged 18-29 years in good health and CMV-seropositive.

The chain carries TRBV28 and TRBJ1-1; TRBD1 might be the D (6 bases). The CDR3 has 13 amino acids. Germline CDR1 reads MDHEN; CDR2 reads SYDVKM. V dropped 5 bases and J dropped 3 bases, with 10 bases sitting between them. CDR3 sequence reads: CASSETGYTEAFF. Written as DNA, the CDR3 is TGTGCCAGCAGTGAAACAGGGTACACTGAAGCTTTCTTT. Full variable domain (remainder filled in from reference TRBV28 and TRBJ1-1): DVKVTQSSRYLVKRTGEKVFLECVQDMDHENMFWYRQDPGLGLRLIYFSYDVKMKEKGDIPEGYSVSREKKERFSLILESASTNQTSMYLCASSETGYTEAFFGQGTRLTVV.

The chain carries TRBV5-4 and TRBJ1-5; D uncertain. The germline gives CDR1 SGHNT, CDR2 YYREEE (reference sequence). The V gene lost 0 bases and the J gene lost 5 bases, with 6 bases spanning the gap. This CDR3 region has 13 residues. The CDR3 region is CASSLERDQPQHF. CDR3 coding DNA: TGTGCCAGCAGCTTGGAGAGGGATCAGCCCCAGCATTTT.

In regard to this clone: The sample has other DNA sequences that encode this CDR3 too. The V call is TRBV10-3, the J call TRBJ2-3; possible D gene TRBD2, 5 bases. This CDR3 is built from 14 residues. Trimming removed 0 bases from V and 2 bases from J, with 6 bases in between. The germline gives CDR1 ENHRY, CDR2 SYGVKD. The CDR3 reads CAISESRDTDTQYF. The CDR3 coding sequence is TGTGCCATCAGTGAGTCTCGGGACACAGATACGCAGTATTTT.

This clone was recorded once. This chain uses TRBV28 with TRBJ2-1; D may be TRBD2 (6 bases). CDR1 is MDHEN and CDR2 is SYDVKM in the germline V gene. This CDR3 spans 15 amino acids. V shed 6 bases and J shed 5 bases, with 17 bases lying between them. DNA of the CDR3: TGTGCCAGCAGAGGTTTGGGAGGACTGAACAATGAGCAGTTCTTC. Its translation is CASRGLGGLNNEQFF.

The CDR3 DNA reads as TGTGCCAGCAGCTTAGACCGAGCGGGGTACAATGAGCAGTTCTTC. Residues: CASSLDRAGYNEQFF. This chain connects TRBV7-2 to TRBJ2-1, with 7 positions matching TRBD2. CDR3 length: 15 residues. With 1 base clipped from V and 4 bases from J, the junction kept 4 bases outside the gene matches. In germline, CDR1 is SGHTA, CDR2 FQGNSA.

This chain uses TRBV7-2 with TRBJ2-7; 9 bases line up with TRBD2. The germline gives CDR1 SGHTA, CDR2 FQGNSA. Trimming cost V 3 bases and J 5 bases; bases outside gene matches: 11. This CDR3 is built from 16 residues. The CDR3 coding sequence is TGTGCCAGCAGCTTCCTAGCGGGAACCCAATCCCACGAGCAGTACTTC. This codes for CASSFLAGTQSHEQYF.

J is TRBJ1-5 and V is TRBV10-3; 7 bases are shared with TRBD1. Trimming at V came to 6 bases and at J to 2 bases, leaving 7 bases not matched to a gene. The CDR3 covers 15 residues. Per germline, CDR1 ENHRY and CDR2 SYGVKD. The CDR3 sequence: CAIRGVGQGNQPQHF. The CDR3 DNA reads TGTGCCATCAGGGGAGTCGGACAGGGCAATCAGCCCCAGCATTTT.

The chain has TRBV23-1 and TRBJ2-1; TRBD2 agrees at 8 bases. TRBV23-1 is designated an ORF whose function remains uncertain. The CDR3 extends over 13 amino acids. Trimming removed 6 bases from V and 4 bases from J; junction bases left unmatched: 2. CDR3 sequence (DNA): TGCGCCAGCAGGGGACTAGATTACAATGAGCAGTTCTTC. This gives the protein CASRGLDYNEQFF.

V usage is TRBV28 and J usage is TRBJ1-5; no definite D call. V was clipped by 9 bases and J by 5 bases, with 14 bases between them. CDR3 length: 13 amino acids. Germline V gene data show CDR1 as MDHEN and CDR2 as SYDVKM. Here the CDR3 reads CARPPQSDQPQHF. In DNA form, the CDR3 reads TGTGCCAGACCCCCCCAATCGGATCAGCCCCAGCATTTT.

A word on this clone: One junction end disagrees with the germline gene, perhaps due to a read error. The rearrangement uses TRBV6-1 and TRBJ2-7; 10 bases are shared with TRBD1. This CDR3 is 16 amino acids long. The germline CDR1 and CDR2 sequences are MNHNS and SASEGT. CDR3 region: CASSEAFGTGVYGQYF. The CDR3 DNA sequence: TGTGCCAGCAGTGAAGCGTTCGGGACAGGGGTTTACGGGCAGTACTTC.

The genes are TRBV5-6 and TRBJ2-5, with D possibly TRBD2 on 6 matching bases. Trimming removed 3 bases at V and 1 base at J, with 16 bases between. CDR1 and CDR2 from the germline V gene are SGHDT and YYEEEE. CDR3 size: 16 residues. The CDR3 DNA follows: TGTGCCAGCAGCTCCTCTTTAGCGGCCCTCCAAGAGACCCAGTACTTC. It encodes CASSSSLAALQETQYF.

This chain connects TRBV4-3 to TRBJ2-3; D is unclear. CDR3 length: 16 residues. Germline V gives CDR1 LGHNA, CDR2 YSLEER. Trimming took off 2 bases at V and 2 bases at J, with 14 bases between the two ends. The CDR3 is CASSQLPPGDTDTQYF. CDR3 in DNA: TGCGCCAGCAGCCAACTACCTCCAGGCGACACAGATACGCAGTATTTT.

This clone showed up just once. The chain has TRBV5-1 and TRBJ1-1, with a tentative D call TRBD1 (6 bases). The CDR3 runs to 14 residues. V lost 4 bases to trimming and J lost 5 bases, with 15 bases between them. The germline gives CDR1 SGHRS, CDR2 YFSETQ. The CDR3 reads CASSLTGRVTEAFF. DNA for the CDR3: TGCGCCAGCAGCCTCACAGGGCGGGTGACTGAAGCTTTCTTT.

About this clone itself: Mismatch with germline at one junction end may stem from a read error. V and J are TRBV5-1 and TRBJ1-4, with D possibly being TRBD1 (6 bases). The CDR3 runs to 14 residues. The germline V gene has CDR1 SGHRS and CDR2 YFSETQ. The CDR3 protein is CASSRGDTSEKLFF. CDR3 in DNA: TGCGCCAGCAGCCGGGGGGACACTAGTGAAAAACTGTTTTTT.

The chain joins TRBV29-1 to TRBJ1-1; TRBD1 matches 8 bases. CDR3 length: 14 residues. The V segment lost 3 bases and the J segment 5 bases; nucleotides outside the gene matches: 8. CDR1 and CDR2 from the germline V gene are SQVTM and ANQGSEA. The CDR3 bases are TGCAGCGTTGAGGCCAGGGGGCACTGGACTGAAGCTTTCTTT. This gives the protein CSVEARGHWTEAFF.

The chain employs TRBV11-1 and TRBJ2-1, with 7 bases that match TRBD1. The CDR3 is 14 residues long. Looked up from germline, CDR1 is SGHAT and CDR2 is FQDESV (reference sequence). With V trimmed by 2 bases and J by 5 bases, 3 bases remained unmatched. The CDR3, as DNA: TGTGCCAGCAGCTTACGGGACAGCCACAATGAGCAGTTCTTC. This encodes CASSLRDSHNEQFF.

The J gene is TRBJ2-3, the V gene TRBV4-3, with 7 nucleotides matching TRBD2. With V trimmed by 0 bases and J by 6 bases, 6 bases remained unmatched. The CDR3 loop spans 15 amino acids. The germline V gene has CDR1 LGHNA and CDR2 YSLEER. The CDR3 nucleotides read TGCGCCAGCAGCCAAGATGGGGCGCGGGGGGATACGCAGTATTTT. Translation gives CASSQDGARGDTQYF.

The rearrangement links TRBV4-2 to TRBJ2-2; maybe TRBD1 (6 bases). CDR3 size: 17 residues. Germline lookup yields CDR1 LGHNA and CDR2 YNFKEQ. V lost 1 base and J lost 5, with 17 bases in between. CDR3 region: CASSQVMDSKLTGELFF. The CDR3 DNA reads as TGTGCCAGCAGCCAAGTGATGGACAGCAAATTAACCGGGGAGCTGTTTTTT.

The CDR3 loop reads CASSVQTSGGYNEQFF. CDR3 in DNA: TGTGCCAGCAGCGTCCAGACTAGTGGCGGGTACAATGAGCAGTTCTTC. The J gene is TRBJ2-1, the V gene TRBV9; tentative D call: TRBD2 (6 bases). This CDR3 has 16 amino acids. Germline loops: CDR1 SGDLS, CDR2 YYNGEE. The V end was cut by 2 bases, the J end by 4 bases, with 16 bases between.

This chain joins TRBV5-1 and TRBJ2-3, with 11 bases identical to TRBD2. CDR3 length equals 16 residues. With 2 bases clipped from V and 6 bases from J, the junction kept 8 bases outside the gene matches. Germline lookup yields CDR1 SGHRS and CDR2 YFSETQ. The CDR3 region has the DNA TGCGCCAGCAGCTTTAACTTAGCGGGAGGGCCCGATACGCAGTATTTT. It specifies CASSFNLAGGPDTQYF.

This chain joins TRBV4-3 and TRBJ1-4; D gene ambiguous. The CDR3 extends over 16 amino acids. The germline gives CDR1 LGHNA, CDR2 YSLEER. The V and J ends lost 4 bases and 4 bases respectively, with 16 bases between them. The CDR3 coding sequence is TGCGCCAGCAGCCCCCAACCATCGGTTAATAATGAAAAACTGTTTTTT. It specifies CASSPQPSVNNEKLFF.

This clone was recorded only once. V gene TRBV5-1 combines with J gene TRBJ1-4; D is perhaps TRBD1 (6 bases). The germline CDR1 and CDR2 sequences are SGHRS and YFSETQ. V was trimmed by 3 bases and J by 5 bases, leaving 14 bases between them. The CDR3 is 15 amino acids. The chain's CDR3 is CASSSAGTRNEKLFF. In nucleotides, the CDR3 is TGCGCCAGCAGCTCCGCCGGGACACGGAATGAAAAACTGTTTTTT.

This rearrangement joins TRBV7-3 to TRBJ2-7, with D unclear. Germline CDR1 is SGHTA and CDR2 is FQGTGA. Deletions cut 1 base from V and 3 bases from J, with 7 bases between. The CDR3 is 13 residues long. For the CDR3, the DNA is TGTGCCAGCAGCTTAATATTCGGCTACGAGCAGTACTTC. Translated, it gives CASSLIFGYEQYF.

CDR3 in DNA: TGTGCCAGCAGCTTAGATCGGGGGCAGCCCCAGCATTTT. Translation: CASSLDRGQPQHF. The chain recombines TRBV11-2 with TRBJ1-5; D is perhaps TRBD1 (5 bases). The CDR3 totals 13 residues. CDR1 and CDR2 (germline): SGHAT, FQNNGV. Trimming stripped 0 bases from V and 7 bases from J, with 7 bases between.

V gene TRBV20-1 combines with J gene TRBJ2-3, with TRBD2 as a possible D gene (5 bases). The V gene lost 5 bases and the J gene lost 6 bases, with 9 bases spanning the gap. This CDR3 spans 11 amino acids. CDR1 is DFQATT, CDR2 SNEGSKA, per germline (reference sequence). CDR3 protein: CSALEGDTQYF. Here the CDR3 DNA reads TGCAGTGCTCTCGAGGGTGATACGCAGTATTTT.

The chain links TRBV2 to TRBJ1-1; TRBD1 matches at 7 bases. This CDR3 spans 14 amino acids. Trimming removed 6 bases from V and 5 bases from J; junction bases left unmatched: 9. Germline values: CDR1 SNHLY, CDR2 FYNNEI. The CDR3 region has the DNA TGTGCCAGCAGGGACAGGCCCAAAGGAACTGAAGCTTTCTTT. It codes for CASRDRPKGTEAFF.

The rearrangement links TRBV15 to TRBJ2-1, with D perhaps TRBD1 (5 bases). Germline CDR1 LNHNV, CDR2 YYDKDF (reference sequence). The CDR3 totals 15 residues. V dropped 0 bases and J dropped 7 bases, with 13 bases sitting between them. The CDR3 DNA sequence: TGTGCCACCAGCAGAGAAGGACACACAACAAATGAGCAGTTCTTC. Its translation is CATSREGHTTNEQFF.